This T cell receptor beta chain was captured in a study of monozygotic twins with cystic fibrosis. V was pared by 1 base and J by 4 bases, with 11 bases between. The CDR3 is made up of 15 amino acids. Germline CDR1 is LNHNV and CDR2 is YYDKDF (reference sequence). Libraries were prepared by immunoSEQ multiplex PCR; TCRdb keeps only in-frame clonotypes and omits some of them. The profile shows 36,000 or so clones, about 93% of them singletons. The receptor was derived from a boy aged 2 to 9 with cystic fibrosis. Specimen: blood. The genes are TRBV15 and TRBJ2-1, with D possibly being TRBD2 (5 bases). CDR3: CATSRAGYTYNEQFF. The CDR3 nucleotides are TGTGCCACCAGCAGAGCGGGGTACACTTACAATGAGCAGTTCTTC.